The 17 T cell receptor beta chains below all came from one sample that was sequenced in a study of T cell repertoires in cytomegalovirus infection. TCRdb reanalysed the reads using MiXCR and keeps one entry per CDR3 protein. The sample comprises some 160,000 distinct CDR3 sequences, 15% to 20% of which are singletons, and 15% to 20% rests with the top ten. The sample taken for sequencing was CD8+ T cells from PBMCs. The receptors stem from a human donor in good health (CMV status not recorded). Some clones in this sample may be carry-over from other donors' samples.

The chain combines TRBV14 with TRBJ2-5; 13 positions match TRBD2. The CDR3 extends over 19 amino acids. Germline V gene lookup returns CDR1 SGHDN and CDR2 FVKESK. V shed 4 bases, J shed 4 bases, and the junction held 15 bases outside the gene matches. The CDR3: CASSPDPRLAGGPGETQYF. In DNA form, the CDR3 reads TGTGCCAGCAGCCCAGACCCCCGACTAGCGGGAGGTCCCGGAGAGACCCAGTACTTC.

The chain is built from TRBV6-1 and TRBJ2-1; a possible D gene is TRBD2 (6 bases). Looked up from germline, CDR1 is MNHNS and CDR2 is SASEGT. CDR3 size: 14 residues. Trimming cost V 6 bases and J 0 bases, with 9 bases left between them. The CDR3 nucleotides are TGTGCCAGCAGGGCCGGGAGCTCCTACAATGAGCAGTTCTTC. The encoded protein is CASRAGSSYNEQFF.

This clonotype was observed a handful of times. The chain has TRBV7-2 and TRBJ1-3, with unresolved D. V was pared by 5 bases and J by 3 bases, with 2 bases between. CDR1 SGHTA and CDR2 FQGNSA come from the germline V gene. The CDR3 loop spans 11 amino acids. In nucleotides, the CDR3 is TGTGCCAGCAGCGATGGAAACACCATATATTTT. Protein sequence: CASSDGNTIYF. Full variable domain (missing parts from reference TRBV7-2 and TRBJ1-3): GAGVSQSPSNKVTEKGKDVELRCDPISGHTALYWYRQSLGQGLEFLIYFQGNSAPDKSGLPSDRFSAERTGGSVSTLTIQRTQQEDSAVYLCASSDGNTIYFGEGSWLTVV.

This clonotype was counted only a few times. The chain is built from TRBV20-1 and TRBJ1-2, with D possibly being TRBD1 (5 bases). The CDR3 totals 13 residues. V lost 6 bases to trimming and J lost 6 bases, with 17 bases between them. Looked up from germline, CDR1 is DFQATT and CDR2 is SNEGSKA (reference sequence). The DNA for the CDR3 is TGCAGTGCATACGCGGGGGGATGGAATGGCTACACCTTC. It specifies CSAYAGGWNGYTF.

This clonotype has just a few counts. This sequence joins TRBV25-1 and TRBJ1-6, with 7 bases lining up with TRBD1. There are 14 residues in the CDR3. From germline, CDR1 is MGHDK and CDR2 SYGVNS. V trimming: 7 bases; J trimming: 7 bases; junction bases outside the gene matches: 7. The CDR3 nucleotides read TGTGCCAGCACTTCGACAGGGTCCAATTCACCCCTCCACTTT. Its protein is CASTSTGSNSPLHF.

The chain joins TRBV7-8 to TRBJ1-1; D gene unclear. V shed 8 bases and J shed 4 bases, with 5 bases lying between them. The CDR3 has 10 amino acids. Germline V lookup: CDR1 SGHVS, CDR2 FQNEAQ. The CDR3 sequence is CASGLTEAFF. CDR3 nucleotides: TGTGCCAGCGGACTCACTGAAGCTTTCTTT.

This clonotype came up a few times. This chain uses TRBV7-2 with TRBJ1-2; D unclear. Between the trimmed V and J ends, which lost 1 base and 4 bases, there was a span of 16 bases. The V gene's germline CDR1 is SGHTA and CDR2 FQGNSA. The CDR3 sequence is 16 residues long. The CDR3 DNA is TGTGCCAGCAGCTTAGTCGCCGCTGGCAGCAGCTATGGCTACACCTTC. Protein product: CASSLVAAGSSYGYTF.

The table lists this clonotype with many counts. The rearrangement uses TRBV7-9 and TRBJ2-3; D possibly corresponds to TRBD2 (6 bases). The germline CDR1 and CDR2 sequences are SEHNR and FQNEAQ (reference sequence). Between the trimmed V and J ends, which lost 4 bases and 5 bases, there was a span of 19 bases. This CDR3 region has 16 residues. The CDR3 DNA is TGTGCCAGCAGCTCCTTGGACGGCGGGAAGCGAGATACGCAGTATTTT. Protein: CASSSLDGGKRDTQYF.

The chain employs TRBV20-1 and TRBJ2-7; TRBD2 aligns across 7 bases. From germline, CDR1 is DFQATT and CDR2 SNEGSKA (reference sequence). The CDR3 consists of 14 residues. V shed 0 bases and J 3 bases; nucleotides not matched to a gene: 5. The CDR3 spells CSARDRQRGYEQYF. In DNA form, the CDR3 reads TGCAGTGCTAGAGATAGACAGCGGGGCTACGAGCAGTACTTC.

The genes are TRBV12-3 or TRBV12-4 and TRBJ2-2; D tentatively reads TRBD1 or TRBD2 (5 bases each). Trimming left V 8 bases short and J 7 bases short, with 11 bases between. This CDR3 contains 12 residues. CDR3 nucleotides: TGTGCCAGCGGCCGGGGCGGCGGGGAGCTGTTTTTT. It codes for CASGRGGGELFF.

The chain carries TRBV4-3 and TRBJ2-7; either TRBD1 or TRBD2 may fit D (5 bases each). Germline V gene sequence: CDR1 LGHNA, CDR2 YSLEER. V dropped 2 bases and J dropped 9 bases, with 20 bases sitting between them. The CDR3 is made up of 15 amino acids. The DNA for the CDR3 is TGCGCCAGCAGCCAAAATCTAGATTACCGGGACCGGCAGTACTTC. Its translation is CASSQNLDYRDRQYF.

The chain couples TRBV28 to TRBJ2-2, with D unresolved. Germline V gene lookup returns CDR1 MDHEN and CDR2 SYDVKM. Trimming pared 2 bases from V and 6 bases from J, leaving 13 bases between. This CDR3 has 15 amino acids. The CDR3 reads CASSLVRGNAGELFF. DNA for the CDR3: TGTGCCAGCAGTTTAGTCCGAGGTAACGCCGGGGAGCTGTTTTTT.

The chain links TRBV7-9 to TRBJ2-7; no firm D call. This CDR3 comprises 14 residues. V gave up 5 bases and J gave up 2 bases, with 13 bases separating them. Germline assignment: CDR1 SEHNR and CDR2 FQNEAQ (reference sequence). In DNA form, the CDR3 reads TGTGCCAGCAGCCCTCCAGGCCGCCCCTACGAGCAGTACTTC. Translation gives CASSPPGRPYEQYF.

This chain connects TRBV6-2 or TRBV6-3 to TRBJ2-7; D not certain. Trimming pared 0 bases from V and 7 bases from J, leaving 13 bases between. CDR1 and CDR2 from the germline V gene are MNHEY and SVGEGT. The CDR3 is made up of 14 amino acids. The CDR3 region is CASSYSPMPREQYF. CDR3 nucleotide sequence: TGTGCCAGCAGTTACTCACCCATGCCCAGGGAGCAGTACTTC.

This clonotype was seen a few times. The chain is built from TRBV7-9 and TRBJ2-5; TRBD2 matches 7 bases. With 5 bases clipped from V and 7 bases from J, the junction kept 13 bases outside the gene matches. The CDR3 totals 15 residues. Germline V lookup: CDR1 SEHNR, CDR2 FQNEAQ (reference sequence). CDR3 coding DNA: TGTGCCAGCAGCCGCTATGCGGGAGACGTAGTGACCCAGTACTTC. It specifies CASSRYAGDVVTQYF.

This clonotype was detected a few times. This chain uses TRBV7-8 with TRBJ1-2, with 10 bases identical to TRBD1. Germline lookup yields CDR1 SGHVS and CDR2 FQNEAQ. CDR3 size: 16 residues. Trimming took 4 bases from V and 6 from J; bases not matched to a gene: 11. The CDR3 region has the DNA TGTGCCAGCAGCTCTAGCCGGGACAGGGGTAGGAATGGCTACACCTTC. Its translation: CASSSSRDRGRNGYTF.

J is TRBJ2-1 and V is TRBV7-9; the D gene is possibly TRBD1 (6 bases). Trimming took 3 bases from V and 3 from J, leaving 9 bases between them. Germline values: CDR1 SEHNR, CDR2 FQNEAQ (reference sequence). This CDR3 region has 14 residues. The DNA of the CDR3 is TGTGCCAGCAGCTTTGACAGGATCTACAATGAGCAGTTCTTC. Translation: CASSFDRIYNEQFF.